This T cell receptor (beta chain) was retrieved from a study of molecular identifiers for immune sequencing clone quantification. General study findings and limits: Spiked Jurkat TCR RNA from one cell was reportedly detectable among 950,000 to 1,000,000 naive cells. Clones carrying above 20 RNA copies accounted for over 98% of effector molecules, under 1% in naive cells.

Germline CDR1 is LNHDA and CDR2 is SQIVND (reference sequence). The V end lost 7 bases, the J end lost 5 bases, and 11 bases lay between the germline ends. The CDR3 extends over 12 amino acids. A single record per CDR3 protein comes from TCRdb applying MiXCR to the PCR reads. Here the sample spans 60,000 to 75,000 distinct CDR3 sequences, under 20% being singletons. With 10%, 30% or 50% of RNA, about 17,000 to 1,100,000 naive CD8 T cells were sequenced. The authors sorted naive CD8 T cells as CD8+CD4-CCR7+CD45RA+. This clonotype appeared a few times. No antigen is known for it. Sequencing was performed on naive CD8+ T cells from blood, with Jurkat cell RNA spiked in. Subset here: FACS-sorted CD8+CD4-CCR7+CD45RA+ naive T cells. This receptor was identified in a human donor in good health. Some libraries in this study had Jurkat cell RNA spiked in. The chain employs TRBV19 and TRBJ1-2; D gene uncertain. In DNA, the CDR3 is TGTGCCAGTACCACAGCTAGGTATGGCTACACCTTC. Translated: CASTTARYGYTF.